The rows below give T cell receptor beta chains drawn from one sample of a study of breast tumors, draining lymph nodes, adjacent tissues. Each CDR3 protein gets one entry after TCRdb re-called the multiplex PCR reads with MiXCR. The sample records roughly 130,000 distinct CDR3 sequences, about 20% being singletons. Sequencing was performed on axillary lymph node tissue. These receptors all stem from a female donor with breast cancer. Some clones in this sample may be carry-over from other donors' samples. Both conserved end residues are part of each CDR3. Each record gives: clone size, V gene, D gene, J gene, CDR3 protein, CDR3 DNA. The D gene is left open where the match is weak. Clone sizes are given selectively: once, few, many, or a class where the clone is expanded.

size: many
V: TRBV5-1
D: .
J: TRBJ2-1
CDR3: CASSLDSTYNEQFF
DNA: TGCGCCAGCAGCTTGGACAGTACCTACAATGAGCAGTTCTTC

size: many
V: TRBV4-1
D: TRBD2
J: TRBJ2-1
CDR3: CASSQVDMGLVGYNEQFF
DNA: TGCGCCAGCAGCCAAGTTGACATGGGACTAGTAGGGTACAATGAGCAGTTCTTC

size: many
V: TRBV20-1
D: TRBD1
J: TRBJ2-7
CDR3: CSAIPGTDSRTYEQYF
DNA: TGCAGTGCCATTCCCGGGACAGATAGTCGGACCTACGAGCAGTACTTC

size: many
V: TRBV20-1
D: TRBD1
J: TRBJ2-1
CDR3: CSASGPIRTGPGNEQFF
DNA: TGCAGTGCTTCGGGCCCGATCAGGACAGGCCCGGGGAATGAGCAGTTCTTC

size: many
V: TRBV6-1
D: TRBD1
J: TRBJ2-1
CDR3: CASSETGFRYNEQFF
DNA: TGTGCCAGCAGTGAGACAGGGTTTAGGTACAATGAGCAGTTCTTC

size: many
V: TRBV5-1
D: .
J: TRBJ1-4
CDR3: CASSLDRQNEKLFF
DNA: TGCGCCAGCAGCTTGGATCGGCAGAATGAAAAACTGTTTTTT

size: .
V: TRBV6-5
D: .
J: TRBJ2-2
CDR3: CASRRNQNTGELFF
DNA: TGTGCCAGCAGGCGGAACCAGAACACCGGGGAGCTGTTTTTT

size: .
V: TRBV12-3/TRBV12-4
D: .
J: TRBJ1-1
CDR3: CASKNGGSEAFF
DNA: TGTGCCAGCAAGAACGGAGGGAGTGAAGCTTTCTTT

size: many
V: TRBV5-1
D: TRBD2
J: TRBJ2-1
CDR3: CASSLQRGNNEQFF
DNA: TGCGCCAGCAGCCTCCAGCGGGGGAACAATGAGCAGTTCTTC

size: many
V: TRBV15
D: .
J: TRBJ2-7
CDR3: CATSPGHSYEQYF
DNA: TGTGCCACCAGCCCGGGCCACTCCTACGAGCAGTACTTC

size: many
V: TRBV4-1
D: TRBD1
J: TRBJ1-5
CDR3: CASSPEGTGMNQPQHF
DNA: TGCGCCAGCAGCCCAGAAGGGACAGGGATGAATCAGCCCCAGCATTTT

size: many
V: TRBV20-1
D: .
J: TRBJ1-5
CDR3: CSARDGSSGTQNQPQHF
DNA: TGCAGTGCTAGAGATGGAAGCTCCGGGACACAAAATCAGCCCCAGCATTTT

size: many
V: TRBV2
D: TRBD2
J: TRBJ2-3
CDR3: CASSVPAGGPDTQYF
DNA: TGTGCCAGCAGTGTACCAGCGGGAGGCCCCGATACGCAGTATTTT

size: many
V: TRBV5-1
D: .
J: TRBJ2-1
CDR3: CASSSDSPPYNEQFF
DNA: TGCGCCAGCAGCTCCGACAGTCCCCCCTACAATGAGCAGTTCTTC

size: many
V: TRBV5-1
D: TRBD2
J: TRBJ2-1
CDR3: CASSSGTSGHNEQFF
DNA: TGCGCCAGCAGCTCCGGGACTAGCGGGCACAATGAGCAGTTCTTC

size: few
V: TRBV5-4
D: .
J: TRBJ1-1
CDR3: CASSSNRDPEAFF
DNA: TGTGCCAGCAGCAGCAACAGGGACCCTGAAGCTTTCTTT

size: many
V: TRBV4-2
D: .
J: TRBJ1-6
CDR3: CASSQGQVVNSPLHF
DNA: TGTGCCAGCAGCCAAGGACAAGTGGTCAATTCACCCCTCCACTTT

size: many
V: TRBV29-1
D: .
J: TRBJ1-2
CDR3: CSVEQGYYGYTF
DNA: TGCAGCGTTGAACAGGGGTACTATGGCTACACCTTC

size: many
V: TRBV7-7
D: .
J: TRBJ2-2
CDR3: CASSLVAENTGELFF
DNA: TGTGCTAGCAGCTTAGTGGCGGAGAACACCGGGGAGCTGTTTTTT

size: many
V: TRBV3-1
D: TRBD1
J: TRBJ1-5
CDR3: CASSRTTGAGQPQHF
DNA: TGTGCCAGCAGCCGGACCACAGGGGCTGGGCAGCCCCAGCATTTT

size: many
V: TRBV29-1
D: .
J: TRBJ1-2
CDR3: CSVEKGGPGYTF
DNA: TGCAGCGTTGAAAAGGGGGGGCCGGGCTACACCTTC

size: many
V: TRBV29-1
D: .
J: TRBJ1-2
CDR3: CSDQLGSNEHHFGYTF
DNA: TGCAGCGACCAACTGGGGAGTAACGAACACCACTTTGGCTACACCTTC

size: many
V: TRBV19
D: .
J: TRBJ1-2
CDR3: CASNRAENYGYTF
DNA: TGTGCCAGTAATAGGGCGGAAAACTATGGCTACACCTTC

size: many
V: TRBV15
D: TRBD1
J: TRBJ1-5
CDR3: CATSRDQGGRQPQHF
DNA: TGTGCCACCAGCAGAGATCAGGGGGGTAGACAGCCCCAGCATTTT

size: many
V: TRBV6-2/TRBV6-3
D: .
J: TRBJ2-1
CDR3: CASKGSSYNEQFF
DNA: TGTGCCAGCAAGGGAAGCTCCTACAATGAGCAGTTCTTC

size: many
V: TRBV5-1
D: TRBD2
J: TRBJ2-1
CDR3: CASSFSVGLAGGLNEQFF
DNA: TGCGCCAGCAGCTTTTCAGTTGGGCTAGCGGGGGGGCTTAATGAGCAGTTCTTC

size: few
V: TRBV5-1
D: TRBD1
J: TRBJ2-2
CDR3: CASSATGGAISFGIPGELFF
DNA: TGCGCCAGCAGCGCGACAGGGGGCGCAATTAGTTTCGGAATACCCGGGGAGCTGTTTTTT

size: .
V: TRBV18
D: TRBD1
J: TRBJ1-2
CDR3: CASSPNTGTGVVGYTF
DNA: TGTGCCAGCTCACCGAACACCGGGACAGGGGTTGTCGGCTACACCTTC

size: many
V: TRBV11-2
D: TRBD1
J: TRBJ1-5
CDR3: CASSYPTIGTGSNQPQHF
DNA: TGTGCCAGCAGCTACCCTACAATAGGGACAGGGTCTAATCAGCCCCAGCATTTT

size: many
V: TRBV29-1
D: TRBD2
J: TRBJ2-3
CDR3: CSVEDWTSLDTQYF
DNA: TGCAGCGTTGAAGATTGGACTAGTTTAGATACGCAGTATTTT

size: many
V: TRBV20-1
D: TRBD1
J: TRBJ2-5
CDR3: CRATGGKETQYF
DNA: TGCAGGGCCACAGGGGGAAAAGAGACCCAGTACTTC

size: many
V: TRBV7-2
D: TRBD2
J: TRBJ2-1
CDR3: CASSPSGRGYNEQFF
DNA: TGTGCCAGCAGCCCTAGCGGGAGAGGCTACAATGAGCAGTTCTTC

size: many
V: TRBV5-1
D: TRBD2
J: TRBJ2-5
CDR3: CASSVLGLAGGIQETQYF
DNA: TGCGCCAGCAGCGTACTGGGACTAGCGGGGGGTATCCAAGAGACCCAGTACTTC

size: many
V: TRBV7-9
D: .
J: TRBJ2-1
CDR3: CASSGPQGKFF
DNA: TGTGCCAGCAGCGGACCCCAGGGAAAGTTCTTC

size: many
V: TRBV9
D: TRBD2
J: TRBJ2-3
CDR3: CASSVELAGGDTQYF
DNA: TGTGCCAGCAGCGTAGAATTAGCGGGGGGTGATACGCAGTATTTT

size: many
V: TRBV4-1
D: TRBD1
J: TRBJ1-6
CDR3: CASSQDKGAGRSYNSPLHF
DNA: TGCGCCAGCAGCCAAGATAAGGGGGCCGGAAGGTCCTATAATTCACCCCTCCACTTT